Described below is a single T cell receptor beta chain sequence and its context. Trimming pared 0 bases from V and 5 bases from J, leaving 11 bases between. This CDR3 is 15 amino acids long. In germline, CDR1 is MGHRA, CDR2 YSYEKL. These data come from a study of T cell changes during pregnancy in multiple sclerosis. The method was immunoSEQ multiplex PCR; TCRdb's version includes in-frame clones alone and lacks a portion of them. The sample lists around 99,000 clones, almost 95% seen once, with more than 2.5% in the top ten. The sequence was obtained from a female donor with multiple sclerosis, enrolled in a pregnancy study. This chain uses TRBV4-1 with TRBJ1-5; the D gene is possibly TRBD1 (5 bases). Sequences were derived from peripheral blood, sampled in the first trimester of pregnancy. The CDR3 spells CASSQEGLPYQPQHF. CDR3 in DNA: TGCGCCAGCAGCCAAGAGGGACTTCCCTATCAGCCCCAGCATTTT.